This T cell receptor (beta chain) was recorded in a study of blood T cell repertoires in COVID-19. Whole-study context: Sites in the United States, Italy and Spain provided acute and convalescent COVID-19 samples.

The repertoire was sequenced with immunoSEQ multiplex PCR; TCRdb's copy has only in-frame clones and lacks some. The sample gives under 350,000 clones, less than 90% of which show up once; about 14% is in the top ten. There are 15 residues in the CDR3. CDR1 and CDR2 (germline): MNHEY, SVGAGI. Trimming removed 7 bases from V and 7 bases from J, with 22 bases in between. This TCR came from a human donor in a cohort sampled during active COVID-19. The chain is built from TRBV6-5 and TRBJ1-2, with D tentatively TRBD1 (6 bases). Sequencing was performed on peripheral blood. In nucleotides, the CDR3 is TGTGCCAGCATCTTGGGGGCAGGGACGCACCGTGGCTACACCTTC. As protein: CASILGAGTHRGYTF.